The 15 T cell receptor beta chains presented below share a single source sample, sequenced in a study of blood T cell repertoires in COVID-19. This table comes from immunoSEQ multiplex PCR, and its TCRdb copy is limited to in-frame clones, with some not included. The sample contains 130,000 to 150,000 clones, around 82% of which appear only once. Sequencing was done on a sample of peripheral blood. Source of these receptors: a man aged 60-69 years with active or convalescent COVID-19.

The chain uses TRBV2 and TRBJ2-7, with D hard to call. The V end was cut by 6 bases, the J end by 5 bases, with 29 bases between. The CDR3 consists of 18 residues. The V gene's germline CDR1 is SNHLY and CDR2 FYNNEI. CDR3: CASSRVLNPGSKYDEQYF. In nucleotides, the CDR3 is TGTGCCAGCAGCCGGGTACTAAATCCGGGTTCGAAGTACGACGAGCAGTACTTC.

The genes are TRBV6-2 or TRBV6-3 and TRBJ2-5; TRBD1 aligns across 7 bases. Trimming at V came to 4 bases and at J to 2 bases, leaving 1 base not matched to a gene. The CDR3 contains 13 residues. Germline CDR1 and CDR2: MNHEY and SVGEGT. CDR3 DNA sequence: TGTGCCAGCAGTTGGGGACAGCAAGAGACCCAGTACTTC. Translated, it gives CASSWGQQETQYF.

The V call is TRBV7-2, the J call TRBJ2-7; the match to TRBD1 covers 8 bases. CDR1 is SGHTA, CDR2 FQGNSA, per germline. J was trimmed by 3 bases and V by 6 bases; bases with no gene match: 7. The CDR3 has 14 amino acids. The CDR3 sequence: CASSRTGSGYEQYF. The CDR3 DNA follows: TGTGCCAGCAGTCGGACAGGGTCTGGCTACGAGCAGTACTTC.

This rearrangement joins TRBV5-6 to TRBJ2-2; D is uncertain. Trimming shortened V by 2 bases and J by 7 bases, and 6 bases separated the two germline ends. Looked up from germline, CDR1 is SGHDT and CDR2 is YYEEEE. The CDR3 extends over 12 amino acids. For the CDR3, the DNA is TGTGCCAGCAGCTTTCCCGGCGGGGAGCTGTTTTTT. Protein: CASSFPGGELFF. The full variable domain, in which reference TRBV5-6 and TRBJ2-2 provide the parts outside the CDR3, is DAGVTQSPTHLIKTRGQQVTLRCSPKSGHDTVSWYQQALGQGPQFIFQYYEEEERQRGNFPDRFSGHQFPNYSSELNVNALLLGDSALYLCASSFPGGELFFGEGSRLTVL.

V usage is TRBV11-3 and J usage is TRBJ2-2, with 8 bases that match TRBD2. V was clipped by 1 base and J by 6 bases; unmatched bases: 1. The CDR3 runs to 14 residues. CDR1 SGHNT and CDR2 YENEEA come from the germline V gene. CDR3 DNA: TGTGCCAGCAGCTTAGCGGGAGGGCCCGGGGAGCTGTTTTTT. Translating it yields CASSLAGGPGELFF.

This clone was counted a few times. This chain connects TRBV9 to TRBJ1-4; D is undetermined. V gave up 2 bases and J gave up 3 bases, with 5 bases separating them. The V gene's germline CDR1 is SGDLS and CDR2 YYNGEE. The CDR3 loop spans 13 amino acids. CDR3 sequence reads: CASSVRSNEKLFF. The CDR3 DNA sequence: TGTGCCAGCAGCGTTCGTTCTAATGAAAAACTGTTTTTT.

The CDR3, as DNA: TGCAGTGCTAGTCTGGGGAGGGATTATGGCTACACCTTC. It specifies CSASLGRDYGYTF. The chain has TRBV20-1 and TRBJ1-2; no definite D call. This CDR3 region has 13 residues. From germline, CDR1 is DFQATT and CDR2 SNEGSKA (reference sequence). The V end lost 3 bases, the J end lost 5 bases, and 13 bases lay between the germline ends.

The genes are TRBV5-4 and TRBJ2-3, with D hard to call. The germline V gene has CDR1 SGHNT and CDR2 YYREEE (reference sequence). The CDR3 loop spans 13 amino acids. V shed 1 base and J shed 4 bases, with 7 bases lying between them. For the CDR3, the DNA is TGTGCCAGCAGCTTGCCTTCTGCAGATACGCAGTATTTT. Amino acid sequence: CASSLPSADTQYF.

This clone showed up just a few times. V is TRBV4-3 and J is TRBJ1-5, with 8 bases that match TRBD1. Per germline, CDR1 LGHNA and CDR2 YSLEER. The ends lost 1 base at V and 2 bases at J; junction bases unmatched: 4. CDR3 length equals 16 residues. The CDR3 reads CASSQGAGGGNQPQHF. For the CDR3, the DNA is TGCGCCAGCAGCCAAGGGGCAGGGGGCGGCAATCAGCCCCAGCATTTT.

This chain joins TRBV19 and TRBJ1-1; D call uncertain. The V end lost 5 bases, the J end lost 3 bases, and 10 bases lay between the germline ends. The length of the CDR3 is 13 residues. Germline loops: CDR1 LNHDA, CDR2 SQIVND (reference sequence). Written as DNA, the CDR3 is TGTGCCAGTAGTCGCGTCCTGTACACTGAAGCTTTCTTT. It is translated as CASSRVLYTEAFF.

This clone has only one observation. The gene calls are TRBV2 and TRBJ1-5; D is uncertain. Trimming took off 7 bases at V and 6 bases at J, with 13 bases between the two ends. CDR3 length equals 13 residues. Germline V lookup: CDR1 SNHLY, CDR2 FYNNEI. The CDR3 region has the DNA TGTGCCAGCAAAACAAGCGGGGTTCAGCCCCAGCATTTT. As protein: CASKTSGVQPQHF. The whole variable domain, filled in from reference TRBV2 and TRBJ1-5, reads EPEVTQTPSHQVTQMGQEVILRCVPISNHLYFYWYRQILGQKVEFLVSFYNNEISEKSEIFDDQFSVERPDGSNFTLKIRSTKLEDSAMYFCASKTSGVQPQHFGDGTRLSIL.

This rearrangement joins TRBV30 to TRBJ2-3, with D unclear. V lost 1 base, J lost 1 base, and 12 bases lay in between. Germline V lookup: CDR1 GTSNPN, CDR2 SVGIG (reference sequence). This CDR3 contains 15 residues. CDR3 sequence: CAWSGKSLGTDTQYF. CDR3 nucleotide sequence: TGTGCCTGGAGTGGTAAGAGTCTAGGCACAGATACGCAGTATTTT.

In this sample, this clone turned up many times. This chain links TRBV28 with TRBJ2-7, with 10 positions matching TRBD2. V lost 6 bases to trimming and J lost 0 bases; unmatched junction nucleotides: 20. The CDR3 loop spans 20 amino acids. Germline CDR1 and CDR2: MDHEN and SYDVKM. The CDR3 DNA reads TGTGCCAGCAGCTCCCCCTCAGCGGGAGGGCCCAGAAGGAGCTCCTACGAGCAGTACTTC. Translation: CASSSPSAGGPRRSSYEQYF.

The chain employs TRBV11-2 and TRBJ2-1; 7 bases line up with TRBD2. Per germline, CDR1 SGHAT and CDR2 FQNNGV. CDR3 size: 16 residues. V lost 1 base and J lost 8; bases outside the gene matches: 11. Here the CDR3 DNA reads TGTGCCAGCAGCTTAGGGGAAAGCGGGGTTTTTGATGAGCAGTTCTTC. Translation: CASSLGESGVFDEQFF.

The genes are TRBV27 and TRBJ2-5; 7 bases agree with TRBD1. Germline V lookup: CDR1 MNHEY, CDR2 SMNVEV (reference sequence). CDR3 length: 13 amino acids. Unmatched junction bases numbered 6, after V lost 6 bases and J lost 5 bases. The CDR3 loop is CASSQRGRETQYF. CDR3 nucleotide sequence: TGTGCCAGCAGCCAGAGGGGGCGGGAGACCCAGTACTTC.